This T cell receptor beta chain was documented in a study of T cell repertoires in cytomegalovirus infection. Study in general: HLA-C-restricted CMV epitopes, recently identified, and well-studied HLA-B-restricted ones were used by the study. Through public TCR beta signatures, both CMV infection and matching HLA type were indicated. General study results and limits: The ex vivo response was dominated by HLA-C-restricted CMV-specific TCR beta clonotypes. Totalled public TCR beta family frequency picked out people who carried CMV plus the relevant HLA.

V lost 11 bases and J lost 5, with 18 bases in between. The CDR3 is made up of 13 amino acids. Per the germline V gene, CDR1 is SNHLY and CDR2 is FYNNEI. As concerns this clonotype: Its antigen is as yet unknown. A much larger clone sits a single nucleotide away, making a read error possible.

TCRdb re-called the reads with MiXCR, one entry per CDR3 protein. The table has 45,000 to 55,000 distinct CDR3 sequences, around 21% seen once; the top ten hold approximately 53%. The rearrangement links TRBV2 to TRBJ1-1; tentative D call: TRBD1 (6 bases). Sequenced material: CD8+ T cells from cultured PBMCs, taken from culture after CMV antigen stimulation. The receptor was derived from a human donor in good health (CMV status not recorded). Some clones in this sample may be carry-over from other donors' samples. As DNA, the CDR3 is TGTGCCGGCTCGGAGGGGGGATTGACTGAAGCTTTCTTT. It is translated as CAGSEGGLTEAFF.